The T cell receptor (beta chain) under discussion was sequenced for a study of blood T cell repertoires in COVID-19. Participants were aged about 18 to 95 years, lived in under 25 US areas, and enrolled virtually. Researchers sorted participants into cohorts using their self-reported clinical history. The CDR3 is 16 amino acids. Germline-derived CDR1 and CDR2 are LGHNA and YSLEER. Trimming left V 1 base short and J 6 bases short, with 13 bases between. Libraries were prepared by immunoSEQ multiplex PCR; TCRdb keeps only in-frame clonotypes and omits some of them. The table has 200,000 to 250,000 clones, approximately 90% seen once.

Sequenced material: PBMCs or T cells enriched from blood (not recorded which). This chain links TRBV4-3 with TRBJ1-6; D may be TRBD1 (6 bases). The TCR sequence derives from a woman aged 30 to 39 who had recovered from COVID-19. CDR3 in amino acids: CASSQVGGPSNSPLHF. CDR3 nucleotides: TGCGCCAGCAGCCAAGTCGGGGGGCCAAGTAATTCACCCCTCCACTTT.